Shown below are 27 T cell receptor beta chains from a single sample sequenced in a study of T cells in Graves' hyperthyroidism and ophthalmopathy. RNA transcripts were the template for amplifying TCR beta CDR3 regions. HTBI primers drove first-round RT-PCR of the TCR CDR3. TCRdb passed the multiplex PCR reads through MiXCR, listing each CDR3 protein once. The sample consists of nearly 600,000 distinct CDR3 sequences, about 15% of them appearing once. The sequenced sample consisted of blood. The source is a woman aged 25-40 years with Graves' hyperthyroidism that later progressed to Graves' ophthalmopathy.

This clonotype came up many times. The chain couples TRBV6-2 or TRBV6-3 to TRBJ2-4; D may be TRBD2 (5 bases). This CDR3 is 17 amino acids long. The germline V and J ends were trimmed by 2 bases and 3 bases, with 17 bases remaining between them. Germline V gene sequence: CDR1 MNHEY, CDR2 SVGEGT. CDR3 loop: CASSYNLDLPGKNIQYF. In DNA form, the CDR3 reads TGTGCCAGCAGTTACAACTTGGACTTACCGGGCAAAAACATTCAGTACTTC.

This clonotype appeared many times. The chain joins TRBV19 to TRBJ2-5; 13 bases align to TRBD2. Germline assignment: CDR1 LNHDA and CDR2 SQIVND (reference sequence). The CDR3 contains 15 residues. V shed 6 bases, J shed 6 bases, and the junction held 7 bases outside the gene matches. In nucleotides, the CDR3 is TGTGCCAGTAGCAAACTAGCGGGAGGGCCGAAGACCCAGTACTTC. This encodes CASSKLAGGPKTQYF.

Turning to this clonotype: This sequence may be a read error, since a much larger clone differs from it by one base. J is TRBJ2-6 and V is TRBV11-2; D gene unclear. CDR1 and CDR2 from the germline V gene are SGHAT and FQNNGV. The CDR3 is 15 residues long. CDR3 nucleotide sequence: TGTGCCAGCAGCTTAGCGGCCTCTAGGGCCAACGTCCTGACTTTC. Translating gives CASSLAASRANVLTF. Filled out from reference TRBV11-2 and TRBJ2-6, the complete variable domain reads EAGVAQSPRYKIIEKRQSVAFWCNPISGHATLYWYQQILGQGPKLLIQFQNNGVVDDSQLPKDRFSAERLKGVDSTLKIQPAKLEDSAVYLCASSLAASRANVLTFGAGSRLTVL.

This clonotype was seen ten or more times. This sequence joins TRBV28 and TRBJ1-1; no clear D gene. The germline V gene has CDR1 MDHEN and CDR2 SYDVKM. There are 16 residues in the CDR3. Trimming cost V 2 bases and J 0 bases, with 13 bases left between them. In DNA form, the CDR3 reads TGTGCCAGCAGTTTACCCGGGATCCCCCTGAACACTGAAGCTTTCTTT. Translation: CASSLPGIPLNTEAFF.

At least ten counts were recorded for this clonotype. This chain uses TRBV5-4 with TRBJ2-1, with a tentative D call TRBD1 (6 bases). CDR3 size: 12 residues. Trimming shortened V by 7 bases and J by 6 bases, and 11 bases separated the two germline ends. CDR1 and CDR2 from the germline V gene are SGHNT and YYREEE (reference sequence). The CDR3 nucleotides read TGTGCCAGCTGGGGACACACCAATGAGCAGTTCTTC. Amino acid sequence: CASWGHTNEQFF.

This clonotype was counted between two and nine times. This chain links TRBV7-9 with TRBJ1-3; possible D gene TRBD1, 5 bases. Germline V lookup: CDR1 SEHNR, CDR2 FQNEAQ (reference sequence). There are 13 residues in the CDR3. Trimming took off 7 bases at V and 4 bases at J, with 11 bases between the two ends. CDR3: CASTQDPGNTIYF. In DNA, the CDR3 is TGTGCCAGCACACAGGACCCAGGAAACACCATATATTTT.

V and J are TRBV5-4 and TRBJ1-2; perhaps TRBD1 as D (5 bases). With 4 bases removed from V and 1 base from J, the gap between germline ends came to 11 bases. Germline assignment: CDR1 SGHNT and CDR2 YYREEE (reference sequence). The CDR3 totals 14 residues. CDR3 sequence: CASSQGGINYGYTF. DNA for the CDR3: TGTGCCAGCAGCCAGGGAGGAATTAACTATGGCTACACCTTC.

Points on this clonotype: Possible read error: a much larger clone is one base away. The chain links TRBV28 to TRBJ2-6; D ambiguous. Germline CDR1 and CDR2: MDHEN and SYDVKM. There are 13 residues in the CDR3. As DNA, the CDR3 is TGTGCCGGCAGTTTTACCGGGGCCAACGTCCTGACTTTC. Translated: CAGSFTGANVLTF. The full variable domain, its missing parts supplied by reference TRBV28 and TRBJ2-6, is DVKVTQSSRYLVKRTGEKVFLECVQDMDHENMFWYRQDPGLGLRLIYFSYDVKMKEKGDIPEGYSVSREKKERFSLILESASTNQTSMYLCAGSFTGANVLTFGAGSRLTVL.

Many counts were recorded for this clonotype. The chain combines TRBV7-9 with TRBJ2-4; D gene unclear. CDR3 size: 13 residues. Trimming took 2 bases from V and 4 from J, leaving 6 bases between them. From germline, CDR1 is SEHNR and CDR2 FQNEAQ (reference sequence). CDR3 nucleotide sequence: TGTGCCAGCAGCTTAATGGGAAAAAACATTCAGTACTTC. It yields the protein CASSLMGKNIQYF.

Note on this clonotype: This could be a read error, since a much larger clone is one nucleotide away. This rearrangement joins TRBV27 to TRBJ2-7; D ambiguous. Per the germline V gene, CDR1 is MNHEY and CDR2 is SMNVEV (reference sequence). The CDR3 runs 10 residues. This CDR3 reads CAAGGHELYF. Written as DNA, the CDR3 is TGTGCCGCCGGCGGCCACGAGCTGTACTTC.

Comments on this clonotype: The junction departs from the called germline gene at one end, perhaps through a read error. The CDR3 sequence is CASSLVTEAGWDEQFF. CDR3 nucleotide sequence: TGTGCTAGCAGCTTAGTTACGGAGGCAGGGTGGGATGAGCAGTTCTTC. The J gene is TRBJ2-1, the V gene TRBV7-7, with D possibly called TRBD1 or TRBD2 (5 bases each). This CDR3 comprises 16 residues. CDR1 is SSHAT and CDR2 is FNYEAQ in the germline V gene (reference sequence).

The CDR3 bases are TGCAGTGCTAGACTAACCAACTACAATGAGCAGTTCTTC. This translates into CSARLTNYNEQFF. V usage is TRBV20-1 and J usage is TRBJ2-1; D gene ambiguous. V shed 2 bases and J shed 3 bases, with 8 bases lying between them. The V gene's germline CDR1 is DFQATT and CDR2 SNEGSKA (reference sequence). The length of the CDR3 is 13 residues.

The sample holds a few counts of this clonotype. V usage is TRBV19 and J usage is TRBJ2-6, with TRBD2 matching over 9 bases. Trimming at V came to 0 bases and at J to 11 bases, leaving 11 bases not matched to a gene. The germline V gene encodes CDR1 LNHDA and CDR2 SQIVND (reference sequence). The CDR3 has 17 amino acids. This CDR3 reads CASSIDPGLAVSDVLTF. CDR3 sequence (DNA): TGTGCCAGTAGTATAGATCCGGGACTAGCAGTCTCGGACGTCCTGACTTTC.

This clonotype was seen a handful of times. V is TRBV6-5 and J is TRBJ1-6; D is uncertain. This CDR3 spans 13 amino acids. CDR1 and CDR2 from the germline V gene are MNHEY and SVGAGI. Trimming took off 5 bases at V and 7 bases at J, with 9 bases between the two ends. CDR3 region: CASSNVENSPLHF. The DNA for the CDR3 is TGTGCCAGCAGTAACGTAGAGAATTCACCCCTCCACTTT.

The rearrangement links TRBV18 to TRBJ1-1; D is possibly TRBD1 (5 bases). Per germline, CDR1 KGHSH and CDR2 LQKENI. There are 15 residues in the CDR3. The ends were cut back, 3 bases at V and 3 bases at J, with 14 bases in the middle. The CDR3 sequence: CASSPFGATDTEAFF. Here the CDR3 DNA reads TGTGCCAGCTCACCTTTTGGGGCCACGGACACTGAAGCTTTCTTT.

This clonotype was seen repeatedly, ten times or more. The chain carries TRBV28 and TRBJ1-1; no clear D gene. The CDR3 loop spans 13 amino acids. Trimming stripped 5 bases from V and 3 bases from J, with 10 bases between. Germline CDR1 reads MDHEN; CDR2 reads SYDVKM. Here the CDR3 DNA reads TGTGCCAGCAGTCTCAGTGGTTACACTGAAGCTTTCTTT. Amino acids: CASSLSGYTEAFF.

Ten or more counts support this clonotype. This chain links TRBV5-1 with TRBJ2-1; D is unresolved. In germline, CDR1 is SGHRS, CDR2 YFSETQ. The CDR3 sequence is 13 residues long. V gave up 5 bases and J gave up 5 bases, with 11 bases separating them. Here the CDR3 DNA reads TGCGCCAGCAGTCCACAGACAAACAATGAGCAGTTCTTC. It codes for CASSPQTNNEQFF. The full variable domain, completed using reference TRBV5-1 and TRBJ2-1, is KAGVTQTPRYLIKTRGQQVTLSCSPISGHRSVSWYQQTPGQGLQFLFEYFSETQRNKGNFPGRFSGRQFSNSRSEMNVSTLELGDSALYLCASSPQTNNEQFFGPGTRLTVL.

This clonotype turned up a few times. The CDR3 region has the DNA TGTGCCACCCTTGCCTCTAGGGCGGGCGGAGAGACCCAGTACTTC. Residues: CATLASRAGGETQYF. The gene calls are TRBV7-6 and TRBJ2-5, with D maybe TRBD2 (5 bases). V lost 10 bases to trimming and J lost 4 bases, with 22 bases between them. Looked up from germline, CDR1 is SGHVS and CDR2 is FNYEAQ. The CDR3 sequence is 15 residues long.

This clonotype was seen at least ten times. The V and J genes are TRBV28 and TRBJ2-2; TRBD1 is a possible D gene (5 bases). CDR1 MDHEN and CDR2 SYDVKM come from the germline V gene. Trimming stripped 2 bases from V and 3 bases from J, with 13 bases between. CDR3 length equals 16 residues. CDR3 in DNA: TGTGCCAGCAGTTTACTACAGTTAGGGGACACCGGGGAGCTGTTTTTT. As protein: CASSLLQLGDTGELFF.

This clonotype was seen at least ten times. The chain combines TRBV12-3 or TRBV12-4 with TRBJ2-1; 10 positions match TRBD1. V lost 3 bases, J lost 5 bases, and 1 base stayed unmatched. This CDR3 spans 14 amino acids. CDR3 coding DNA: TGTGCCAGCAGTTTCGGGACAGGGGACAATGAGCAGTTCTTC. Its protein is CASSFGTGDNEQFF.

This clonotype was seen many times. J is TRBJ1-6 and V is TRBV30; D gene uncertain. The CDR3 loop spans 12 amino acids. Between the trimmed V and J ends, which lost 2 bases and 6 bases, there was a span of 5 bases. The germline gives CDR1 GTSNPN, CDR2 SVGIG (reference sequence). Here the CDR3 reads CAWSSSNSPLHF. DNA of the CDR3: TGTGCCTGGAGTTCAAGTAATTCACCCCTCCACTTT.

This clonotype was seen many times. V and J are TRBV24-1 and TRBJ1-2; possibly TRBD1 for D (6 bases). V was cut by 4 bases and J by 4 bases, with 15 bases left in between. The CDR3 runs to 15 residues. Germline-derived CDR1 and CDR2 are KGHDR and SFDVKD. CDR3 in amino acids: CATSEPGQQGYGYTF. CDR3 coding DNA: TGTGCCACCAGTGAACCTGGACAGCAGGGCTATGGCTACACCTTC.

This clonotype was observed many times. The chain joins TRBV25-1 to TRBJ1-4; D possibly corresponds to TRBD1 (5 bases). V dropped 1 base and J dropped 7 bases, with 16 bases sitting between them. Germline loops: CDR1 MGHDK, CDR2 SYGVNS. The CDR3 has 16 residues. This CDR3 is CASSESDKAPTEKLFF. The CDR3 DNA is TGTGCCAGCAGTGAATCGGACAAGGCCCCGACTGAAAAACTGTTTTTT.

J is TRBJ1-4 and V is TRBV19, with D possibly TRBD1 on 5 matching bases. The V end was cut by 2 bases, the J end by 8 bases, with 9 bases between. This CDR3 is built from 13 residues. Germline CDR1 LNHDA, CDR2 SQIVND (reference sequence). The CDR3 here is CASSIPWGEKLFF. The CDR3 DNA sequence: TGTGCCAGTAGTATACCATGGGGGGAAAAACTGTTTTTT.

V and J are TRBV6-5 and TRBJ1-1; D not certain. With 6 bases removed from V and 3 bases from J, the gap between germline ends came to 11 bases. This CDR3 has 13 amino acids. Germline lookup yields CDR1 MNHEY and CDR2 SVGAGI. The CDR3 DNA sequence: TGTGCCAGCAGAAATTCTCGAGACACTGAAGCTTTCTTT. It specifies CASRNSRDTEAFF.

This clonotype was seen many times. The V gene is TRBV29-1, the J gene TRBJ1-1, with D unresolved. CDR3 size: 11 residues. The V end lost 2 bases, the J end lost 0 bases, and 1 base lay between the germline ends. In germline, CDR1 is SQVTM, CDR2 ANQGSEA. The CDR3 loop is CSVELNTEAFF. The CDR3 DNA sequence: TGCAGCGTTGAACTGAACACTGAAGCTTTCTTT.

The CDR3 spells CSVSQGGSNQPQHF. In DNA, the CDR3 is TGCAGCGTATCTCAGGGGGGTAGCAATCAGCCCCAGCATTTT. The J gene is TRBJ1-5, the V gene TRBV29-1; TRBD1 aligns across 7 bases. This CDR3 has 14 residues. Trimming removed 6 bases from V and 0 bases from J; junction bases left unmatched: 5. Germline CDR1 reads SQVTM; CDR2 reads ANQGSEA.